The clone carrying this TCR beta chain was seen only once. What it binds is unknown. One end of the junction varies from germline; a read error may be responsible. The data originate from a study of vaccination effects on CD4 cells after COVID-19. In the study overall: It was a median of 72 days after the second dose that post-vaccine samples were obtained.

Before sequencing took place, the ViraFEST assay used viral peptide pools to expand antigen-specific CD4+ T cells. The culture ran for about eleven days before CD4+ T cells were isolated. PCR showed that the person got SARS-CoV-2 infection at some point between March and December 2020. BNT162b2 vaccine or mRNA-1273 vaccine was given to participants in two doses. Some clones are missing from TCRdb's copy, which holds only in-frame ones; the method was immunoSEQ multiplex PCR. Among roughly 16,000 clones listed, 74% were seen once. Regarding the study as a whole: In convalescents, post-vaccine spike-reactive clones were mainly new clones induced by vaccination.

Germline V CDR1 and CDR2: SSHAT, FNYEAQ (reference sequence). The CDR3 spans 14 residues. This sequence joins TRBV7-7 and TRBJ2-1; D perhaps matches TRBD2 (5 bases). Sequencing was performed on CD4+ T cells from PBMCs cultured with SARS-CoV-2 spike peptides, taken after COVID-19 vaccination. The receptor's source is a human donor who had a prior SARS-CoV-2 infection. CDR3 in amino acids: CASSSGVGSGEQFF. The DNA of the CDR3 is TGTGCTAGCAGCTCTGGGGTGGGGAGCGGTGAGCAGTTCTTC.